A single sample is the source of the 10 T cell receptor beta chains below, sequenced in a study of T-cell memory formation after mild COVID-19. TCRdb passed the 5' RACE reads through MiXCR, listing each CDR3 protein once. The data show a few hundred thousand distinct CDR3 sequences, more than 15% seen once. Sequenced: PBMCs or a T cell subset sorted from them (not recorded which). The source is a man aged 18 to 29 who had mild COVID-19 (a few samples of this study predate the infection). Cell type and time point are not known.

This clonotype was detected many times. The J gene is TRBJ2-3, the V gene TRBV7-7; tentatively, D is TRBD2 (7 bases). Deletions cut 5 bases from V and 1 base from J, with 13 bases between. Per germline, CDR1 SSHAT and CDR2 FNYEAQ (reference sequence). This CDR3 is built from 15 residues. The CDR3 DNA is TGTGCCAGCAGCCCGCGGGGGCGCGGCACAGATACGCAGTATTTT. Translated, it gives CASSPRGRGTDTQYF. The entire variable domain, with the rest obtained from reference TRBV7-7 and TRBJ2-3, is as follows: GAGVSQSPRYKVTKRGQDVTLRCDPISSHATLYWYQQALGQGPEFLTYFNYEAQPDKSGLPSDRFSAERPEGSISTLTIQRTEQRDSAMYRCASSPRGRGTDTQYFGPGTRLTVL.

V and J are TRBV7-2 and TRBJ1-2; D not resolved. The V gene's germline CDR1 is SGHTA and CDR2 FQGNSA. The V end was cut by 3 bases, the J end by 2 bases, with 10 bases between. CDR3 size: 14 residues. Written as DNA, the CDR3 is TGTGCCAGCAGCTTCCGGGAGACCAACTATGGCTACACCTTC. Residues: CASSFRETNYGYTF. The full variable domain, its missing parts supplied by reference TRBV7-2 and TRBJ1-2, is GAGVSQSPSNKVTEKGKDVELRCDPISGHTALYWYRQSLGQGLEFLIYFQGNSAPDKSGLPSDRFSAERTGGSVSTLTIQRTQQEDSAVYLCASSFRETNYGYTFGSGTRLTVV.

This clonotype has a count of ten or more. The V gene is TRBV6-2 or TRBV6-3, the J gene TRBJ1-5, with a tentative D call TRBD1 (5 bases). Trimming shortened V by 4 bases and J by 7 bases, and 23 bases separated the two germline ends. CDR1 and CDR2 (germline): MNHEY, SVGEGT. There are 17 residues in the CDR3. The chain's CDR3 is CASSWSHGTAYGQPQHF. The DNA of the CDR3 is TGTGCCAGCAGTTGGAGCCATGGGACGGCTTACGGACAGCCCCAGCATTTT.

J is TRBJ2-3 and V is TRBV7-9; 14 bases are shared with TRBD2. The CDR3 has 19 residues. Per germline, CDR1 SEHNR and CDR2 FQNEAQ (reference sequence). V trimming: 5 bases; J trimming: 0 bases; junction bases outside the gene matches: 10. CDR3 coding DNA: TGTGCCAGCAGCCTACCGCAGGGACTAGCGGGGGCTAGCACAGATACGCAGTATTTT. Translating gives CASSLPQGLAGASTDTQYF.

The chain uses TRBV6-1 and TRBJ1-1; 10 positions agree with TRBD1. The CDR3 covers 15 residues. V shed 6 bases and J 8 bases; nucleotides not matched to a gene: 12. The germline gives CDR1 MNHNS, CDR2 SASEGT. The CDR3 DNA sequence: TGTGCCAGCAGACCTAGGGACAGGGGCAGTATCGAAGCTTTCTTT. As protein: CASRPRDRGSIEAFF.

On this clonotype: A junction end diverges from the germline sequence, so it may reflect a read error. The chain employs TRBV18 and TRBJ2-3; D ambiguous. CDR1 and CDR2 (germline): KGHSH, LQKENI. The CDR3 loop spans 13 amino acids. CDR3 in DNA: TGTGACAGCTCACCCCCCTCCACAGATACGCAGTATTTT. Its protein is CDSSPPSTDTQYF.

There are many counts of this clonotype. This chain links TRBV7-2 with TRBJ2-3; D remains unclear. Looked up from germline, CDR1 is SGHTA and CDR2 is FQGNSA. This CDR3 is built from 13 residues. Deletions cut 0 bases from V and 3 bases from J, with 4 bases between. The CDR3 is CASSLARTDTQYF. As DNA, the CDR3 is TGTGCCAGCAGCTTAGCTCGTACAGATACGCAGTATTTT.

This chain links TRBV6-5 with TRBJ2-7; the D is unclear. Deletions cut 5 bases from V and 5 bases from J, with 13 bases between. CDR3 length equals 13 residues. The germline V gene has CDR1 MNHEY and CDR2 SVGAGI. The CDR3 protein is CASSLTAGHEQYV. DNA for the CDR3: TGTGCCAGCAGTCTGACTGCTGGCCACGAGCAGTACGTC.

Only a few counts were recorded for this clonotype. The rearrangement joins TRBV4-1 to TRBJ1-5, with D uncertain. The CDR3 is 15 amino acids. Germline lookup yields CDR1 MGHRA and CDR2 YSYEKL. Between the trimmed V and J ends, which lost 1 base and 9 bases, there was a span of 16 bases. CDR3 region: CASSQVPGGRAPQHF. The CDR3 DNA reads as TGCGCCAGCAGCCAAGTCCCCGGCGGAAGGGCGCCCCAGCATTTT.

J is TRBJ2-3 and V is TRBV4-1, with 10 bases that match TRBD2. Germline V gene data show CDR1 as MGHRA and CDR2 as YSYEKL. Trimming took 1 base from V and 3 from J; bases not matched to a gene: 7. This CDR3 region has 17 residues. The CDR3 sequence is CASSQGPGLATTDTQYF. CDR3 nucleotide sequence: TGCGCCAGCAGCCAAGGGCCGGGACTAGCGACTACAGATACGCAGTATTTT.